The sequence of this T cell receptor beta chain was determined in a study of cytomegalovirus exposure and HLA in healthy donors. Study-level points and caveats: Further analysis was carried out later, and it showed several of the most significant clusters appearing linked to common viral pathogens.

Comment on this clone: Its antigen is currently unknown.

Healthy people donating bone marrow made up the donors. Trimming pared 4 bases from V and 4 bases from J, leaving 17 bases between. CDR1 KGHSH and CDR2 LQKENI come from the germline V gene. The CDR3 is 15 amino acids. 60 Vbeta and 13 Jbeta primers were used in PCR. Here immunoSEQ multiplex PCR was the method, and the copy in TCRdb shows in-frame clones only, minus some. The data show tens of thousands of clones, more than 70% seen once. Sequencing was done on a sample of PBMCs. The V call is TRBV18, the J call TRBJ2-7, with D perhaps matching TRBD2 (5 bases). The receptor was isolated from a male donor in good health and CMV-seropositive. The CDR3 DNA sequence: TGTGCCAGCTCACTCGCGGGCGCCGGCGAATACGAGCAGTACTTC. It yields the protein CASSLAGAGEYEQYF.